These T cell receptor beta chains were read from a single sample in a study of T-cell reconstitution after alpha-beta-depleted transplantation in children. TCRdb fed the PCR reads into MiXCR, producing one record per CDR3 protein. The data contain about 540,000 distinct CDR3 sequences, about 17% of them singletons. The source material was PBMCs from the stem cell graft donor, sampled from the stem cell graft. All receptors derive from a human donor who donated a stem cell graft to a child with acute lymphoblastic leukemia. Both conserved end residues are trimmed from each CDR3. The order of the fields is V gene, J gene, CDR3 protein.

TRBV6-5	TRBJ2-5	ASSYAEGPQETQY
TRBV24-1	TRBJ1-1	ATSAGVLNTEAF
TRBV7-9	TRBJ1-4	ASSLGQINEKLF
TRBV21-1	TRBJ1-2	ASTIRGRGYT
TRBV14	TRBJ2-7	ASSRTYGGYEQY
TRBV5-1	TRBJ1-1	ASSTRQGAQGTEAF
TRBV12-3/TRBV12-4	TRBJ2-1	ASSLGTGGMSSYNEQF
TRBV29-1	TRBJ2-1	SVGHPSYNEQF
TRBV12-3/TRBV12-4	TRBJ1-5	ASSRHGKGNQPQH
TRBV9	TRBJ1-2	ASSGGGYGYT
TRBV7-2	TRBJ2-3	ASSFSLASTDTQY
TRBV20-1	TRBJ2-5	SAMSGDAKETQY
TRBV7-9	TRBJ2-7	ASSSTDGPSYEQY
TRBV9	TRBJ2-2	ASSSREFNTGELF
TRBV19	TRBJ2-1	ASSLYTTGRSYNEQF
TRBV18	TRBJ2-1	ASSLVGAGAYNEQF
TRBV7-2	TRBJ2-7	ASSLGLQGKQY
TRBV6-1	TRBJ2-1	ASTDGTFLVSYNEQF
TRBV20-1	TRBJ1-1	SAREDRAGAEAF
TRBV12-3/TRBV12-4	TRBJ1-5	ASSAFRGRGQPQH
TRBV7-3	TRBJ1-1	ASREQGSTEAF
TRBV6-4	TRBJ1-1	ASRVPGTNTEAF
TRBV5-6	TRBJ2-6	ASSSGTGGGANGLT
TRBV5-1	TRBJ1-1	ASTLAPHTEAF
TRBV5-6	TRBJ2-7	ASSLGIDEQY
TRBV9	TRBJ2-1	ASSVADSSYNEQF
TRBV20-1	TRBJ2-1	SATYAGGPYNEQF
TRBV7-3	TRBJ2-7	ASSLSPGSGVYEQY
TRBV4-2	TRBJ2-5	ASSQAEGEQTQY
TRBV5-1	TRBJ1-4	ASRPGQGEKLF
TRBV7-4	TRBJ1-5	ASSLTNDQPQH
TRBV5-1	TRBJ2-7	ASKRLAGRAGAAEQY
TRBV29-1	TRBJ2-7	SVAGGALSYEQY
TRBV20-1	TRBJ2-7	SAARQVAYEQY
TRBV6-5	TRBJ2-2	ASSYSLATGELF
TRBV5-1	TRBJ2-1	ASSLEGGLGNEQF
TRBV4-1	TRBJ1-2	ASSQDSNPSYGYT
TRBV27	TRBJ1-3	ASSALSSGNTIY
TRBV19	TRBJ2-7	ASSTKQGSYEQY
TRBV11-1	TRBJ1-2	ASSSNLDRGIHGYT
TRBV5-1	TRBJ2-5	ASRASQETQY
TRBV4-2	TRBJ2-7	ASSQRLAGIYEQY
TRBV5-1	TRBJ1-5	ASSLGTGAQPQH
TRBV6-6	TRBJ2-3	ASSYFGQDTQY
TRBV12-3/TRBV12-4	TRBJ2-5	ASSELGQGQETQY
TRBV5-8	TRBJ1-5	ASSLAKTFLNQPQH
TRBV7-3	TRBJ2-3	ASSSLTSVNTQY
TRBV6-6	TRBJ2-1	ASSYGTGEKF
TRBV28	TRBJ2-1	ASSFGSFGSYNEQF
TRBV6-2/TRBV6-3	TRBJ2-7	ASSYGPYEQY
TRBV4-1	TRBJ2-7	ASSPGPGIAYEQY
TRBV5-4	TRBJ2-6	ASSLGLANPGANVLT
TRBV12-3/TRBV12-4	TRBJ2-2	ASSLSDQNTGELF
TRBV6-1	TRBJ2-7	ASSTGTAVGEEQY
TRBV19	TRBJ2-1	ASSIGVEQF
TRBV27	TRBJ1-3	ASKPIARGGNTIY
TRBV7-3	TRBJ2-7	ASSLGGHSYEQY
TRBV20-1	TRBJ2-7	SARGKLAGPLYEQY
TRBV11-2	TRBJ2-1	ASTPLAGGRDEQF
TRBV28	TRBJ2-6	ASSLRASSGANVLT